This is a list of T cell receptor beta chains from one sample in a study of CD8 T cells in ankylosing spondylitis. TCRdb re-derived calls from the 5' RACE reads in MiXCR, one entry per CDR3 protein. The sample yields a few hundred thousand distinct CDR3 sequences, approximately 20% seen once. What was sequenced was blood, either unsorted or a sorted T cell fraction (not recorded which). These receptor sequences come from a male donor with ankylosing spondylitis or in good health (not recorded which). CDR3s include the opening cysteine and the closing phenylalanine or tryptophan. A D gene is named only where the DNA matches it firmly. Expanded clones are given a class, and other clones once, few, many or no size at all.

TRBV5-1	TRBJ2-7	13	.	.	TGCGCCAGCAGCTTGGATACAACCTACGAGCAGTACTTC	CASSLDTTYEQYF
TRBV29-1	TRBJ2-2	14	TRBD1	.	TGCAGCGTGTCCGGGACAGGGGAGACCGGGGAGCTGTTTTTT	CSVSGTGETGELFF
TRBV12-5	TRBJ1-1	13	.	many	TGTGCTAGTGGGCCCCAGGGGAACACTGAAGCTTTCTTT	CASGPQGNTEAFF
TRBV28	TRBJ2-7	16	TRBD2	.	TGTGCCAGCAGTCCGCAGATAGCGGGGACTTCCTACGAGCAGTACTTC	CASSPQIAGTSYEQYF
TRBV18	TRBJ1-4	14	.	few	TGTGCCAGCTCAAGTCCAGGATTGGGTGAAAAACTGTTTTTT	CASSSPGLGEKLFF
TRBV20-1	TRBJ2-3	15	.	.	TGCAGTGCTAGAGACCTGCTAACTAGCACAGATACGCAGTATTTT	CSARDLLTSTDTQYF
TRBV9	TRBJ2-2	16	TRBD2	.	TGTGCCAGCAGCGTGATAGCGGGTTCGAACACCGGGGAGCTGTTTTTT	CASSVIAGSNTGELFF
TRBV29-1	TRBJ2-7	11	.	many	TGCAGCGTTGTACGATGGGACGAGCAGTACTTC	CSVVRWDEQYF
TRBV20-1	TRBJ2-3	15	TRBD2	few	TGCAGTGCTAGAGCTCTGGGCGGGAGGGTCGATACGCAGTATTTT	CSARALGGRVDTQYF
TRBV7-9	TRBJ2-7	14	TRBD1	few	TGTGCCACCGAAGTCCGGGACAGCAACTACGAGCAGTACTTC	CATEVRDSNYEQYF
TRBV20-1	TRBJ2-1	9	.	.	TGCAGTCCCCTCCGTGAGCAGTTCTTC	CSPLREQFF
TRBV4-2	TRBJ1-2	14	.	.	TGTGCCAGCAGCCAAGAAGTCAGCGTGGGCGGCTACACCTTC	CASSQEVSVGGYTF
TRBV28	TRBJ2-7	12	.	.	TGTGCCAGCAGTTTGGTGTACTACGAGCAGTACTTC	CASSLVYYEQYF
TRBV4-3	TRBJ2-7	15	.	few	TGCGCCAGCAGCCAAGACAGGGACGTTAGTTACGAGCAGTACTTC	CASSQDRDVSYEQYF
TRBV3-1	TRBJ2-1	15	.	.	TGTGCCAGCAGCCAAGTGGCGAGCTCCTACAATGAGCAGTTCTTC	CASSQVASSYNEQFF
TRBV28	TRBJ2-7	12	.	.	TGTGCCAGCAGTTTGTCTGGTCTCGAGCAGTACTTC	CASSLSGLEQYF
TRBV3-1	TRBJ1-3	17	TRBD1	many	TGTGCCAGCAGCACTCCGGGACAGGGTCCTCCTGGAAACACCATATATTTT	CASSTPGQGPPGNTIYF
TRBV20-1	TRBJ2-1	14	TRBD2	.	TGCAGTGCTAGTGGGCTAGCGGGGGGCAATGAGCAGTTCTTC	CSASGLAGGNEQFF
TRBV4-3	TRBJ2-4	17	.	many	TGCGCCAGCAGCCAAGAAGGGATCGGCCTAGCCAAAAACATTCAGTACTTC	CASSQEGIGLAKNIQYF
TRBV29-1	TRBJ1-1	13	.	.	TGCAGCGTTGTCCCAGAGGCGGACACTGAAGCTTTCTTT	CSVVPEADTEAFF
TRBV20-1	TRBJ2-1	15	TRBD1	.	TGCAGTGCCATTGACAGGGAAAGCTCCTACAATGAGCAGTTCTTC	CSAIDRESSYNEQFF
TRBV6-2/TRBV6-3	TRBJ2-7	15	TRBD2	.	TGTGCCAGCAGTTACTCTCTAGCGGGAGGCCACGAGCAGTACTTC	CASSYSLAGGHEQYF
TRBV5-6	TRBJ1-2	15	.	few	TGTGCCAGCAGCCGCCCGTCCTTTGGATCAGGGGGCTACACCTTC	CASSRPSFGSGGYTF
TRBV7-2	TRBJ2-1	16	.	.	TGTGCCAGCAGCTTAGATTTGGACGGAGCCTACAATGAGCAGTTCTTC	CASSLDLDGAYNEQFF
TRBV15	TRBJ1-1	13	.	few	TGTGCCACCAGCAGAGGTACGACCATTGAAGCTTTCTTT	CATSRGTTIEAFF